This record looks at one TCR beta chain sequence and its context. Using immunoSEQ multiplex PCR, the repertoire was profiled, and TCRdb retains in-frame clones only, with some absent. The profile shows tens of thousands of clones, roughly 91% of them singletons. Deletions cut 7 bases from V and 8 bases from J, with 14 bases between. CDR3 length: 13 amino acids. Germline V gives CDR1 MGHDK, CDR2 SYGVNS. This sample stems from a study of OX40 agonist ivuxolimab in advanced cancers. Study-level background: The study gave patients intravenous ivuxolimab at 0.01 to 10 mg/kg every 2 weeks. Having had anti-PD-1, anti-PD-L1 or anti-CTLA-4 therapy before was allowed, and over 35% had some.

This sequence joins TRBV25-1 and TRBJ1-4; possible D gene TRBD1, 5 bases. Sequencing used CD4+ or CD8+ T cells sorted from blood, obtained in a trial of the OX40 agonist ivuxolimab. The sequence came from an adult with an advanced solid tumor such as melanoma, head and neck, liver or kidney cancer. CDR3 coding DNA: TGTGCCAGCATACAGGAGGGGAACGAAAAACTGTTTTTT. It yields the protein CASIQEGNEKLFF.